Below, 19 T cell receptor beta chains from the same sample are listed, as sequenced in a study of radiotherapy plus CTLA-4 blockade in lung cancer. Clones were sequenced by immunoSEQ multiplex PCR, and TCRdb holds only the in-frame ones, with some missing. The repertoire holds about 110,000 clones, 81% seen once, with 3.3% in the top ten. The material sequenced was peripheral blood, taken from a patient treated with radiotherapy plus ipilimumab. The receptors shown here come from a human donor with non-small cell lung cancer that progressed on radiotherapy plus ipilimumab. Some clones in this sample may be carry-over from other donors' samples.

The rearrangement links TRBV5-1 to TRBJ1-3, with unresolved D. The CDR3 consists of 14 residues. With 4 bases removed from V and 4 bases from J, the gap between germline ends came to 12 bases. Germline assignment: CDR1 SGHRS and CDR2 YFSETQ. The CDR3 loop is CASSMGLLGNTIYF. DNA for the CDR3: TGCGCCAGCAGCATGGGGTTATTGGGAAACACCATATATTTT.

A single count supports this clone. The V gene is TRBV20-1, the J gene TRBJ2-1; D not resolved. Per germline, CDR1 DFQATT and CDR2 SNEGSKA (reference sequence). CDR3 size: 10 residues. V gave up 4 bases and J gave up 5 bases, with 3 bases separating them. CDR3 DNA sequence: TGCAGTGCTAATAACAATGAGCAGTTCTTC. Amino acid sequence: CSANNNEQFF.

The V call is TRBV29-1, the J call TRBJ2-7, with D perhaps matching TRBD1 (6 bases). The CDR3 loop spans 15 amino acids. V dropped 6 bases and J dropped 0 bases, with 18 bases sitting between them. Per the germline V gene, CDR1 is SQVTM and CDR2 is ANQGSEA. CDR3 sequence: CSVRPGATSSYEQYF. The CDR3, as DNA: TGCAGCGTACGACCAGGGGCTACTAGCTCCTACGAGCAGTACTTC.

This chain links TRBV4-1 with TRBJ2-1; D not resolved. V was trimmed by 1 base and J by 5 bases, leaving 15 bases between them. Per germline, CDR1 MGHRA and CDR2 YSYEKL. The CDR3 is made up of 16 amino acids. In DNA, the CDR3 is TGCGCCAGCAGCCAAGGTTTCCTTGAGATCCACAATGAGCAGTTCTTC. Protein: CASSQGFLEIHNEQFF.

The chain has TRBV7-2 and TRBJ2-1, with 12 bases lining up with TRBD2. The V segment lost 0 bases and the J segment 3 bases; nucleotides outside the gene matches: 3. This CDR3 has 17 amino acids. The germline gives CDR1 SGHTA, CDR2 FQGNSA. CDR3 loop: CASSLALAGGVYNEQFF. The CDR3 coding sequence is TGTGCCAGCAGCTTAGCGCTAGCGGGGGGGGTCTACAATGAGCAGTTCTTC.

The rearrangement links TRBV5-1 to TRBJ2-3; TRBD1 aligns across 7 bases. CDR1 is SGHRS and CDR2 is YFSETQ in the germline V gene. J lost 6 bases, V lost 0 bases, and 10 bases had no gene match. CDR3 size: 16 residues. This CDR3 reads CASSLASQSGGDTQYF. The CDR3 coding sequence is TGCGCCAGCAGCTTGGCCTCTCAGTCAGGGGGTGATACGCAGTATTTT.

In DNA form, the CDR3 reads TGCGCCAGCAGCCTGGACAGGGGTCCGTACGAGCAGTACTTC. Protein: CASSLDRGPYEQYF. The V gene is TRBV4-3, the J gene TRBJ2-7, with 9 bases aligning to TRBD1. Germline CDR1 and CDR2: LGHNA and YSLEER. J lost 4 bases, V lost 4 bases, and 5 bases had no gene match. The CDR3 spans 14 residues.

The chain employs TRBV7-2 and TRBJ1-6; perhaps TRBD1 as D (6 bases). From germline, CDR1 is SGHTA and CDR2 FQGNSA. The V end was cut by 1 base, the J end by 6 bases, with 16 bases between. CDR3 length: 17 residues. Here the CDR3 DNA reads TGTGCCAGCAGCTTAGGAGGGAACAGGGCTACTAATTCACCCCTCCACTTT. Its translation: CASSLGGNRATNSPLHF.

This sequence joins TRBV7-2 and TRBJ1-6, with 9 positions matching TRBD1. Trimming took 0 bases from V and 7 from J; bases not matched to a gene: 7. Germline V gene data show CDR1 as SGHTA and CDR2 as FQGNSA. The CDR3 runs to 17 residues. This chain's CDR3 is CASSLARGTGRNSPLHF. CDR3 in DNA: TGTGCCAGCAGCTTAGCCAGGGGGACAGGGAGAAATTCACCCCTCCACTTT.

The chain links TRBV29-1 to TRBJ2-2; D perhaps matches TRBD1 (6 bases). This CDR3 spans 14 amino acids. V lost 7 bases, J lost 2 bases, and 14 bases lay in between. CDR1 SQVTM and CDR2 ANQGSEA come from the germline V gene. The CDR3 DNA sequence: TGCAGCGCCTACAGGGACGCAAACACCGGGGAGCTGTTTTTT. As protein: CSAYRDANTGELFF.

The chain links TRBV2 to TRBJ2-7; D gene uncertain. Germline-derived CDR1 and CDR2 are SNHLY and FYNNEI. Trimming shortened V by 2 bases and J by 1 base, and 9 bases separated the two germline ends. This CDR3 is built from 14 residues. CDR3 amino acids: CASSESTPSYEQYF. CDR3 coding DNA: TGTGCCAGCAGTGAATCGACACCATCCTACGAGCAGTACTTC.

The rearrangement links TRBV5-1 to TRBJ2-2, with no clear D. The V gene's germline CDR1 is SGHRS and CDR2 YFSETQ. CDR3 length: 14 amino acids. Trimming removed 2 bases at V and 4 bases at J, with 9 bases between. This CDR3 is CASSFYLSTGELFF. The CDR3 nucleotides read TGCGCCAGCAGCTTTTACCTCTCCACCGGGGAGCTGTTTTTT.

The chain joins TRBV7-2 to TRBJ2-1; D is unresolved. Germline CDR1 SGHTA, CDR2 FQGNSA. This CDR3 region has 11 residues. V gave up 1 base and J gave up 9 bases, with 4 bases separating them. CDR3 in amino acids: CASSLEFEQFF. DNA for the CDR3: TGTGCCAGCAGCTTAGAATTTGAGCAGTTCTTC.

The V and J genes are TRBV5-1 and TRBJ1-6; the D gene is possibly TRBD1 (6 bases). V shed 0 bases and J shed 6 bases, with 13 bases lying between them. CDR1 SGHRS and CDR2 YFSETQ come from the germline V gene. The CDR3 spans 16 residues. The CDR3 DNA reads as TGCGCCAGCAGCTTGGTAGGAGGGGGTAGTAATTCACCCCTCCACTTT. This gives the protein CASSLVGGGSNSPLHF. Looking up the rest from reference TRBV5-1 and TRBJ1-6 gives the full variable domain: KAGVTQTPRYLIKTRGQQVTLSCSPISGHRSVSWYQQTPGQGLQFLFEYFSETQRNKGNFPGRFSGRQFSNSRSEMNVSTLELGDSALYLCASSLVGGGSNSPLHFGNGTRLTVT.

V and J are TRBV11-3 and TRBJ2-2; 8 positions match TRBD1. Germline V gene sequence: CDR1 SGHNT, CDR2 YENEEA. CDR3 length equals 14 residues. Unmatched junction bases numbered 0, after V lost 3 bases and J lost 3 bases. Here the CDR3 DNA reads TGTGCCAGCAGCTTGGACAGGGACACCGGGGAGCTGTTTTTT. As protein: CASSLDRDTGELFF. Variable domain in full (rest from reference TRBV11-3 and TRBJ2-2): EAGVVQSPRYKIIEKKQPVAFWCNPISGHNTLYWYLQNLGQGPELLIRYENEEAVDDSQLPKDRFSAERLKGVDSTLKIQPAELGDSAVYLCASSLDRDTGELFFGEGSRLTVL.

This clone occurred once. The chain is built from TRBV27 and TRBJ1-6, with 11 bases that match TRBD1. This CDR3 has 16 residues. V lost 5 bases and J lost 9; bases outside the gene matches: 9. Germline V gene lookup returns CDR1 MNHEY and CDR2 SMNVEV (reference sequence). The CDR3 is CASSAGPGQGVSPLHF. The CDR3 DNA reads TGTGCCAGCAGTGCGGGCCCGGGACAGGGGGTTTCACCCCTCCACTTT.

This clone was detected once. The rearrangement joins TRBV10-3 to TRBJ2-3; D gene ambiguous. CDR3 size: 14 residues. V lost 5 bases and J lost 1, with 10 bases in between. Germline V gene data show CDR1 as ENHRY and CDR2 as SYGVKD. The CDR3 loop is CAISPRLGTDTQYF. DNA for the CDR3: TGTGCCATCAGTCCACGGCTTGGCACAGATACGCAGTATTTT.

The chain links TRBV7-2 to TRBJ1-2; D not certain. This CDR3 has 18 residues. Trimming cost V 3 bases and J 4 bases, with 24 bases left between them. Germline V gene data show CDR1 as SGHTA and CDR2 as FQGNSA. The CDR3 is CASSFSSSAGRRGYGYTF. CDR3 coding DNA: TGTGCCAGCAGCTTCTCATCCTCCGCCGGGAGACGCGGCTATGGCTACACCTTC.

The genes are TRBV5-1 and TRBJ1-1; D perhaps matches TRBD1 (6 bases). The length of the CDR3 is 15 residues. The germline gives CDR1 SGHRS, CDR2 YFSETQ. Trimming took off 4 bases at V and 5 bases at J, with 18 bases between the two ends. CDR3 loop: CASSRGSGGSTEAFF. CDR3 DNA sequence: TGCGCCAGCAGCCGGGGGTCCGGGGGCTCGACTGAAGCTTTCTTT.